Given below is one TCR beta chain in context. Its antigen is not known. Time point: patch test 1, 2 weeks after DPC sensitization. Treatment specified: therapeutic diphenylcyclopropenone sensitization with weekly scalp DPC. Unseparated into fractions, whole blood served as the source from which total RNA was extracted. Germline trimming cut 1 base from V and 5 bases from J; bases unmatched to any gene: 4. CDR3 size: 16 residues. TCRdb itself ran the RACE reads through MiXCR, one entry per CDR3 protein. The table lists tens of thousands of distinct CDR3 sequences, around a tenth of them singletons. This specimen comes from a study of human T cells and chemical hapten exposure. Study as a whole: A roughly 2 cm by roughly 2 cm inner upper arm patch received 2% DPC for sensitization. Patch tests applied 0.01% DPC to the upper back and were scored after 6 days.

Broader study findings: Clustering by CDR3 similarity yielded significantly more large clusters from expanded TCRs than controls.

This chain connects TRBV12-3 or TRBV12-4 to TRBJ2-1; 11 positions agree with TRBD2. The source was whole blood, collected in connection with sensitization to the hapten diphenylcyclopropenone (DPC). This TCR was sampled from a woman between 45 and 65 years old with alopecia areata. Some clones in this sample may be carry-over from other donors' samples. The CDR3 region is CASSLGPSGGNNEQFF. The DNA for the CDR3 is TGTGCCAGCAGTTTAGGCCCTAGCGGGGGGAACAATGAGCAGTTCTTC.